This TCR beta chain was sequenced during a study of T cells in Graves' hyperthyroidism and ophthalmopathy. The investigators amplified TCR beta CDR3 regions from RNA transcripts. The primer set for the first-round RT-PCR of the TCR CDR3 was HTBI. TCRdb reanalysed the multiplex PCR reads using MiXCR and keeps one entry per CDR3 protein. The data hold hundreds of thousands of distinct CDR3 sequences, with about 13% observed a single time. This clonotype has at least ten counts. The trim removed 10 bases at V and 4 bases at J, leaving 2 bases unmatched. Per germline, CDR1 MDHEN and CDR2 SYDVKM. The CDR3 runs 11 residues.

What was sequenced was blood. The receptor was isolated from a woman under 30 with Graves' hyperthyroidism. The chain uses TRBV28 and TRBJ2-5; 8 bases line up with TRBD1. The CDR3 bases are TGTGCCATCACAGGGGGAGAGACCCAGTACTTC. The encoded protein is CAITGGETQYF.